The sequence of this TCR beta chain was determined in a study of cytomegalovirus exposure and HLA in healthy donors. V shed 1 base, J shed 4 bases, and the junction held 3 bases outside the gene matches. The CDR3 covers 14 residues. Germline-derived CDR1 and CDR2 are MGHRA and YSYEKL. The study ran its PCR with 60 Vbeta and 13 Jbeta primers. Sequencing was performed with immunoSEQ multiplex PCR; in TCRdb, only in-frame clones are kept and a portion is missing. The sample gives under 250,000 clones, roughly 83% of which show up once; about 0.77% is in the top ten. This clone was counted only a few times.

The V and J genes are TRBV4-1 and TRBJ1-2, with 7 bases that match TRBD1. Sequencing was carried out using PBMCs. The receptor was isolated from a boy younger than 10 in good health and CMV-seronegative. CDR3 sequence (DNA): TGCGCCAGCAGCCAAGGGGCAGGGGGCTATGGCTACACCTTC. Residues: CASSQGAGGYGYTF.